This entry lists 25 T cell receptor beta chains sequenced from one sample in a study of blood T cell repertoires in COVID-19 (dated by TCRdb to 2019 to 2021). Library prep was done by the immunoSEQ multiplex PCR assay. Drawn from immuneACCESS, this table holds only the in-frame rearrangements with V and J called that TCRdb kept. Clones are partly lost; checked studies trace under half to an unresolved V gene and leave the rest unexplained. In this sample the table shows approximately 150,000 clones, 84% of which occur a single time. Around 9.5% of the sample comes from the top ten. Material: peripheral blood. The receptors originated from a man aged 25-45 years with COVID-19, enrolled during active disease.

This clone was seen once. The rearrangement uses TRBV11-2 and TRBJ1-1; D is unresolved. This CDR3 has 16 amino acids. CDR1 SGHAT and CDR2 FQNNGV come from the germline V gene. V dropped 5 bases and J dropped 1 base, with 17 bases sitting between them. The CDR3 coding sequence is TGTGCCAGCAGCCCCCGTTTTACCGGTCCGAACACTGAAGCTTTCTTT. Amino acids: CASSPRFTGPNTEAFF. The full variable domain, with the rest looked up from reference TRBV11-2 and TRBJ1-1, is EAGVAQSPRYKIIEKRQSVAFWCNPISGHATLYWYQQILGQGPKLLIQFQNNGVVDDSQLPKDRFSAERLKGVDSTLKIQPAKLEDSAVYLCASSPRFTGPNTEAFFGQGTRLTVV.

This clone appeared a few times. The rearrangement links TRBV2 to TRBJ2-1; no definite D call. The V gene's germline CDR1 is SNHLY and CDR2 FYNNEI. The length of the CDR3 is 11 residues. Trimming removed 5 bases from V and 4 bases from J, with 3 bases in between. The CDR3 nucleotides are TGTGCCAGCAGTCTATACAATGAGCAGTTCTTC. Translated, it gives CASSLYNEQFF.

The chain carries TRBV11-3 and TRBJ1-1, with 8 bases that match TRBD1. The CDR3 loop spans 13 amino acids. Germline lookup yields CDR1 SGHNT and CDR2 YENEEA. V trimming: 1 base; J trimming: 11 bases; junction bases outside the gene matches: 6. CDR3 sequence: CASSLAQGAGAFF. Written as DNA, the CDR3 is TGTGCCAGCAGCTTAGCCCAGGGGGCTGGGGCTTTCTTT.

The chain has TRBV7-6 and TRBJ2-2; tentative D call: TRBD1 (6 bases). There are 15 residues in the CDR3. Trimming pared 5 bases from V and 0 bases from J, leaving 10 bases between. From germline, CDR1 is SGHVS and CDR2 FNYEAQ. This CDR3 reads CASSMGQTNTGELFF. DNA of the CDR3: TGTGCCAGCAGCATGGGACAAACGAACACCGGGGAGCTGTTTTTT. The entire variable domain, with the rest obtained from reference TRBV7-6 and TRBJ2-2, is as follows: GAGVSQSPRYKVTKRGQDVALRCDPISGHVSLYWYRQALGQGPEFLTYFNYEAQQDKSGLPNDRFSAERPEGSISTLTIQRTEQRDSAMYRCASSMGQTNTGELFFGEGSRLTVL.

The genes are TRBV9 and TRBJ1-3; tentatively, D is TRBD1 (6 bases). V was shortened by 4 bases and J by 4 bases, with 15 bases between the two germline ends. CDR1 is SGDLS and CDR2 is YYNGEE in the germline V gene. This CDR3 has 15 amino acids. The CDR3 nucleotides read TGTGCCAGCAGCCCGGGGGGGGCCGGGGGAAACACCATATATTTT. This translates into CASSPGGAGGNTIYF.

This chain joins TRBV4-3 and TRBJ2-3, with 12 bases lining up with TRBD2. The ends lost 1 base at V and 9 bases at J; junction bases unmatched: 5. Germline-derived CDR1 and CDR2 are LGHNA and YSLEER. This CDR3 region has 15 residues. This CDR3 reads CASSQVELAGGTQYF. The CDR3 DNA follows: TGCGCCAGCAGCCAAGTCGAACTAGCGGGAGGCACGCAGTATTTT.

The chain has TRBV25-1 and TRBJ2-6, with D perhaps TRBD1 (6 bases). V lost 1 base, J lost 2 bases, and 9 bases lay in between. This CDR3 has 16 residues. The germline gives CDR1 MGHDK, CDR2 SYGVNS. The CDR3 DNA reads as TGTGCCAGCAGTGAATCCCCAGGGGCTGGGGCCAACGTCCTGACTTTC. Translation gives CASSESPGAGANVLTF.

The rearrangement uses TRBV24-1 and TRBJ1-5, with D possibly being TRBD1 (5 bases). CDR1 and CDR2 (germline): KGHDR, SFDVKD. Trimming removed 6 bases from V and 4 bases from J, with 12 bases in between. The length of the CDR3 is 14 residues. The CDR3 DNA is TGTGCCACCAGTCGGCAGGGCCTTAATCAGCCCCAGCATTTT. Translation: CATSRQGLNQPQHF.

The rearrangement links TRBV7-9 to TRBJ2-3, with 9 positions matching TRBD2. CDR3 length: 18 residues. After removal of 4 bases from V and 0 bases from J, the junction contained 11 bases not matched to a gene. CDR1 is SEHNR and CDR2 is FQNEAQ in the germline V gene (reference sequence). CDR3 in DNA: TGTGCCAGCAGCTCGGTGAGAAGCGGGAGGTGGAGCACAGATACGCAGTATTTT. Protein: CASSSVRSGRWSTDTQYF.

This chain connects TRBV30 to TRBJ2-2, with 7 bases fitting TRBD1. Losses at the gene ends were 1 base for V and 1 base for J; bases not matched to a gene: 0. The germline CDR1 and CDR2 sequences are GTSNPN and SVGIG (reference sequence). CDR3 length: 14 amino acids. Written as DNA, the CDR3 is TGTGCCTGGAGTGGACAGGGGAACACCGGGGAGCTGTTTTTT. This codes for CAWSGQGNTGELFF.

The chain is built from TRBV11-2 and TRBJ2-7; 8 bases align to TRBD2. V shed 1 base, J shed 6 bases, and the junction held 11 bases outside the gene matches. Germline CDR1 is SGHAT and CDR2 is FQNNGV. The CDR3 has 16 residues. This chain's CDR3 is CASSLGEAGEGGEQYF. CDR3 sequence (DNA): TGTGCCAGCAGCTTAGGTGAAGCGGGAGAAGGAGGCGAGCAGTACTTC.

This clone was detected a few times. The genes are TRBV6-4 and TRBJ2-3, with 8 bases that match TRBD1. V lost 6 bases, J lost 3 bases, and 5 bases stayed unmatched. Germline V gene sequence: CDR1 MRHNA, CDR2 SNTAGT. This CDR3 contains 14 residues. The CDR3 sequence is CASRRTGMTDTQYF. The CDR3 DNA is TGTGCCAGCAGAAGGACAGGGATGACAGATACGCAGTATTTT.

The rearrangement uses TRBV27 and TRBJ1-5; D gene ambiguous. This CDR3 comprises 13 residues. Trimming pared 4 bases from V and 6 bases from J, leaving 10 bases between. Germline values: CDR1 MNHEY, CDR2 SMNVEV (reference sequence). This CDR3 is CASSSSASQPQHF. CDR3 sequence (DNA): TGTGCCAGCAGTTCGTCAGCTAGTCAGCCCCAGCATTTT.

The chain carries TRBV5-1 and TRBJ2-2, with 11 bases identical to TRBD2. Germline CDR1 is SGHRS and CDR2 is YFSETQ. This CDR3 is built from 16 residues. The V and J ends lost 0 bases and 4 bases, in that order; junction bases with no gene match: 2. The CDR3 spells CASSLVTSGATGELFF. The CDR3 DNA is TGCGCCAGCAGCTTGGTGACTAGCGGGGCCACCGGGGAGCTGTTTTTT.

This clone came up once. CDR3: CACEDLGGQGSTDTQYF. The CDR3 region has the DNA TGTGCCTGCGAGGACTTGGGTGGACAGGGGAGCACAGATACGCAGTATTTT. The rearrangement uses TRBV7-9 and TRBJ2-3, with 9 bases lining up with TRBD1. From germline, CDR1 is SEHNR and CDR2 FQNEAQ (reference sequence). The junction had 15 bases not matched to a gene; V was cut back by 11 bases and J by 0 bases. The CDR3 totals 17 residues.

The chain carries TRBV27 and TRBJ2-2, with D perhaps matching TRBD1 (6 bases). Germline CDR1 reads MNHEY; CDR2 reads SMNVEV (reference sequence). With 6 bases removed from V and 0 bases from J, the gap between germline ends came to 17 bases. The CDR3 runs 17 residues. CDR3 bases: TGTGCCAGCAGGGAACTGGACAGCTTCGCGAACACCGGGGAGCTGTTTTTT. It specifies CASRELDSFANTGELFF.

The chain couples TRBV5-1 to TRBJ2-7, with 9 positions matching TRBD1. The CDR3 sequence is 15 residues long. J lost 3 bases, V lost 4 bases, and 8 bases had no gene match. Looked up from germline, CDR1 is SGHRS and CDR2 is YFSETQ. The CDR3 spells CASSQAGTGSYEQYF. The CDR3 DNA follows: TGCGCCAGCAGCCAGGCCGGGACAGGGAGCTACGAGCAGTACTTC.

This chain joins TRBV12-2 and TRBJ2-2; TRBD2 is the table's D call, not checked against the DNA. TRBV12-2 represents a pseudogene. The CDR3 totals 19 residues. The CDR3 DNA sequence: TGTGCAAGTCGCTCGGGACTAGCGGGAATCAGAATTTTCACCGGGGAGCTGTTTTTT. It translates to CASRSGLAGIRIFTGELFF.

The J gene is TRBJ1-2, the V gene TRBV7-2, with 9 bases matching TRBD1. The trim removed 1 base at V and 2 bases at J, leaving 2 bases unmatched. The CDR3 has 15 residues. CDR1 and CDR2 from the germline V gene are SGHTA and FQGNSA. CDR3 bases: TGTGCCAGCAGCTTAGACAGGGGGCGAAACTATGGCTACACCTTC. It is translated as CASSLDRGRNYGYTF.

This sequence joins TRBV7-2 and TRBJ2-6, with a possible D match to TRBD2 (7 bases). The CDR3 length is 18 residues. Germline CDR1 SGHTA, CDR2 FQGNSA. V was pared by 6 bases and J by 2 bases, with 20 bases between. CDR3 in amino acids: CASSLPASGGPGANVLTF. The CDR3 DNA is TGTGCCAGCAGTCTCCCGGCCTCGGGGGGCCCTGGGGCCAACGTCCTGACTTTC.

The rearrangement uses TRBV11-3 and TRBJ2-3; D possibly corresponds to TRBD1 (5 bases). Trimming pared 1 base from V and 3 bases from J, leaving 17 bases between. Germline V lookup: CDR1 SGHNT, CDR2 YENEEA. The CDR3 spans 17 residues. CDR3 bases: TGTGCCAGCAGCTTAGGAGCTCATGGGGCGTCGACAGATACGCAGTATTTT. It codes for CASSLGAHGASTDTQYF.

The rearrangement joins TRBV5-1 to TRBJ2-5, with 7 bases that match TRBD2. The CDR3 extends over 14 amino acids. Looked up from germline, CDR1 is SGHRS and CDR2 is YFSETQ. V dropped 4 bases and J dropped 4; count of bases not matched to a gene: 7. The chain's CDR3 is CASSGSGIGETQYF. DNA of the CDR3: TGCGCCAGCAGCGGGAGCGGGATTGGAGAGACCCAGTACTTC.

The chain employs TRBV19 and TRBJ2-7; D remains ambiguous. The CDR3 totals 14 residues. Germline CDR1 is LNHDA and CDR2 is SQIVND (reference sequence). V was pared by 2 bases and J by 0 bases, with 8 bases between. In nucleotides, the CDR3 is TGTGCCAGTAGTATAATCTATAGCTCCTACGAGCAGTACTTC. Protein: CASSIIYSSYEQYF.

This chain's CDR3 is CASSRSGNSYNEQFF. CDR3 DNA: TGTGCCAGCAGCCGAAGCGGGAACTCCTACAATGAGCAGTTCTTC. The chain carries TRBV11-1 and TRBJ2-1, with 7 bases fitting TRBD2. The CDR3 extends over 15 amino acids. CDR1 and CDR2 (germline): SGHAT, FQDESV (reference sequence). The V and J ends lost 5 bases and 0 bases, in that order; junction bases with no gene match: 4.

V usage is TRBV4-2 and J usage is TRBJ2-3, with TRBD2 as a possible D gene (6 bases). Looked up from germline, CDR1 is LGHNA and CDR2 is YNFKEQ. The V end was cut by 3 bases, the J end by 2 bases, with 18 bases between. The length of the CDR3 is 17 residues. The CDR3 loop is CASSHARGAAITDTQYF. Here the CDR3 DNA reads TGTGCCAGCAGCCACGCCCGCGGGGCGGCCATCACAGATACGCAGTATTTT.